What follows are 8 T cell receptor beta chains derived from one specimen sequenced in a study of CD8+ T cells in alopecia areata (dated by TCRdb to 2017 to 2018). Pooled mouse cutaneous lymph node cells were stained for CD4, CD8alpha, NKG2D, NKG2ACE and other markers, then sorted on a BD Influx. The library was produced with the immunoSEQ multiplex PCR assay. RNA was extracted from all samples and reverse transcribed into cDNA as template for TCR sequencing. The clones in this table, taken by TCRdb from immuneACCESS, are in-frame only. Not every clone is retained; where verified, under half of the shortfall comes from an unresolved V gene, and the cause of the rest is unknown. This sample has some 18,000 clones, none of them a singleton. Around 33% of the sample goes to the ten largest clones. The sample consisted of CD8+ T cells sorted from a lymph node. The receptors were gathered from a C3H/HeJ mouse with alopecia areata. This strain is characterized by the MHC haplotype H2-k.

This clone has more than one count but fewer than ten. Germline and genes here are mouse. CDR3 region: CASRAGQGIERLFF. The DNA read from the CDR3 is TGTGCCAGCCGAGCGGGACAGGGGATCGAA. V usage is TRBV13-3 and J usage is TRBJ1-4; the match to TRBD1 covers 10 bases. The read terminates 4 residues ahead of where the CDR3 ends, so the germline J gene completes it. CDR1 NNHDY and CDR2 SYVADS come from the germline V gene. The CDR3 contains 14 residues.

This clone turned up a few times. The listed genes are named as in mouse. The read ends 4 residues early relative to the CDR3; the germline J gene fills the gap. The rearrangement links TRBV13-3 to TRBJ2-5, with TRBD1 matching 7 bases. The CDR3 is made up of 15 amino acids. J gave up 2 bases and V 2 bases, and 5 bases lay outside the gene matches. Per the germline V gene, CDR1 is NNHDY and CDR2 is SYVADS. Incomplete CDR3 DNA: TGTGCCAGCAGTGACAGGGGGAGGTCCCAAGAC. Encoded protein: CASSDRGRSQD. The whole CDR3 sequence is CASSDRGRSQDTQYF.

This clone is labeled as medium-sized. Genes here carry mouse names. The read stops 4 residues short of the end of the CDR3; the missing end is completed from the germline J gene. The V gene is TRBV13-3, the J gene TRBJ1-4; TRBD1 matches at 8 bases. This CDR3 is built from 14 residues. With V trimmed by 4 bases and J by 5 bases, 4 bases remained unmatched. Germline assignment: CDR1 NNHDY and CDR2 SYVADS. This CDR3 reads CASSPRGRNERLFF. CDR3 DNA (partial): TGTGCCAGCAGTCCCAGGGGGCGAAACGAA.

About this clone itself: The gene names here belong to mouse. The part of the CDR3 DNA that was read is TGCACCTGCAGTGCAAATCAAGACACA. This codes for CTCSANQDT. From start to end, the CDR3 is CTCSANQDTEVFF. V usage is TRBV1 and J usage is TRBJ1-1; D is ambiguous. Read sequence stops 4 residues before the CDR3 end, and the germline J gene provides the missing end. This CDR3 contains 13 residues. V was pared by 2 bases and J by 3 bases, with 7 bases between. The germline gives CDR1 NSQYPW, CDR2 LRSPGD (reference sequence).

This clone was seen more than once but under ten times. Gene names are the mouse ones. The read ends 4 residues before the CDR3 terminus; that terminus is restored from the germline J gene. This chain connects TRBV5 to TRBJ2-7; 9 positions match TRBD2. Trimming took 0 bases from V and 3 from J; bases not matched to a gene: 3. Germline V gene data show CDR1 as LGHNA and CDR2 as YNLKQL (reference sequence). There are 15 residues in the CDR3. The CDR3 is CASSQDNWGDYEQYF. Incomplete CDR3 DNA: TGTGCCAGCAGCCAAGATAACTGGGGGGACTAT.

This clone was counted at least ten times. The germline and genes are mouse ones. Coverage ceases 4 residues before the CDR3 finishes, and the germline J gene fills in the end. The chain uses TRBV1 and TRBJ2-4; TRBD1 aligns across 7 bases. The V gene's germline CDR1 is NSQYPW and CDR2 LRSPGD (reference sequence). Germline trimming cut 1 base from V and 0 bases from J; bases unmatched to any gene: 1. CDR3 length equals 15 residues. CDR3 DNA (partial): TGCACCTGCAGTGCAGTGACAGGGAGTCAAAAC. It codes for CTCSAVTGSQN. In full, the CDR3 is CTCSAVTGSQNTLYF.

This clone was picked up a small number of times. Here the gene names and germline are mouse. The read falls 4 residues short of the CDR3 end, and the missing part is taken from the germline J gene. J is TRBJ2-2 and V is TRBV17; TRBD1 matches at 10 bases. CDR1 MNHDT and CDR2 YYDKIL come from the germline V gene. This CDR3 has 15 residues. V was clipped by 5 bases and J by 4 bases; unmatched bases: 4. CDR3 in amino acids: CASSRDRGGTGQLYF. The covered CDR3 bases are TGTGCTAGCAGTCGGGACAGGGGAGGCACCGGG.

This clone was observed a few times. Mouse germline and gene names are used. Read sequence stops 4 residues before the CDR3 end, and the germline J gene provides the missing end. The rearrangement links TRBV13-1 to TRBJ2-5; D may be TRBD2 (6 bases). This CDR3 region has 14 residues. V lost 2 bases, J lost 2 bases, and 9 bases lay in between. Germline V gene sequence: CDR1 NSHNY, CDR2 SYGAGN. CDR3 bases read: TGTGCCAGCAGTGACCGGGACTTCCAAGAC. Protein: CASSDRDFQD. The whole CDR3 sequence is CASSDRDFQDTQYF.